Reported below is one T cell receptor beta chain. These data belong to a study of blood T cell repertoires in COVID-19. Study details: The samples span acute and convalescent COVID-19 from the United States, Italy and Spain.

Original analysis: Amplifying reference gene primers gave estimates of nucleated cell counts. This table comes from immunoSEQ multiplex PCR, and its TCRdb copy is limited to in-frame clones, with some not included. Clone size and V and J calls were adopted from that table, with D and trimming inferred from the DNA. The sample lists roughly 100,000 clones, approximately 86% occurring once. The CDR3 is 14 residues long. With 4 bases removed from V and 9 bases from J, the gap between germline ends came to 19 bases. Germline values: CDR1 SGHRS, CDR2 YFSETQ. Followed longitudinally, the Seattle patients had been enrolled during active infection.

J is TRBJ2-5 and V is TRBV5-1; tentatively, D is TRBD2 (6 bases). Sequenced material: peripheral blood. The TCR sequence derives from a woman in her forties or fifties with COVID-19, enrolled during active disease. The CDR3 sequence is CASSAGGQGESQYF. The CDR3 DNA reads TGCGCCAGCAGCGCCGGGGGTCAGGGAGAATCCCAGTACTTC.